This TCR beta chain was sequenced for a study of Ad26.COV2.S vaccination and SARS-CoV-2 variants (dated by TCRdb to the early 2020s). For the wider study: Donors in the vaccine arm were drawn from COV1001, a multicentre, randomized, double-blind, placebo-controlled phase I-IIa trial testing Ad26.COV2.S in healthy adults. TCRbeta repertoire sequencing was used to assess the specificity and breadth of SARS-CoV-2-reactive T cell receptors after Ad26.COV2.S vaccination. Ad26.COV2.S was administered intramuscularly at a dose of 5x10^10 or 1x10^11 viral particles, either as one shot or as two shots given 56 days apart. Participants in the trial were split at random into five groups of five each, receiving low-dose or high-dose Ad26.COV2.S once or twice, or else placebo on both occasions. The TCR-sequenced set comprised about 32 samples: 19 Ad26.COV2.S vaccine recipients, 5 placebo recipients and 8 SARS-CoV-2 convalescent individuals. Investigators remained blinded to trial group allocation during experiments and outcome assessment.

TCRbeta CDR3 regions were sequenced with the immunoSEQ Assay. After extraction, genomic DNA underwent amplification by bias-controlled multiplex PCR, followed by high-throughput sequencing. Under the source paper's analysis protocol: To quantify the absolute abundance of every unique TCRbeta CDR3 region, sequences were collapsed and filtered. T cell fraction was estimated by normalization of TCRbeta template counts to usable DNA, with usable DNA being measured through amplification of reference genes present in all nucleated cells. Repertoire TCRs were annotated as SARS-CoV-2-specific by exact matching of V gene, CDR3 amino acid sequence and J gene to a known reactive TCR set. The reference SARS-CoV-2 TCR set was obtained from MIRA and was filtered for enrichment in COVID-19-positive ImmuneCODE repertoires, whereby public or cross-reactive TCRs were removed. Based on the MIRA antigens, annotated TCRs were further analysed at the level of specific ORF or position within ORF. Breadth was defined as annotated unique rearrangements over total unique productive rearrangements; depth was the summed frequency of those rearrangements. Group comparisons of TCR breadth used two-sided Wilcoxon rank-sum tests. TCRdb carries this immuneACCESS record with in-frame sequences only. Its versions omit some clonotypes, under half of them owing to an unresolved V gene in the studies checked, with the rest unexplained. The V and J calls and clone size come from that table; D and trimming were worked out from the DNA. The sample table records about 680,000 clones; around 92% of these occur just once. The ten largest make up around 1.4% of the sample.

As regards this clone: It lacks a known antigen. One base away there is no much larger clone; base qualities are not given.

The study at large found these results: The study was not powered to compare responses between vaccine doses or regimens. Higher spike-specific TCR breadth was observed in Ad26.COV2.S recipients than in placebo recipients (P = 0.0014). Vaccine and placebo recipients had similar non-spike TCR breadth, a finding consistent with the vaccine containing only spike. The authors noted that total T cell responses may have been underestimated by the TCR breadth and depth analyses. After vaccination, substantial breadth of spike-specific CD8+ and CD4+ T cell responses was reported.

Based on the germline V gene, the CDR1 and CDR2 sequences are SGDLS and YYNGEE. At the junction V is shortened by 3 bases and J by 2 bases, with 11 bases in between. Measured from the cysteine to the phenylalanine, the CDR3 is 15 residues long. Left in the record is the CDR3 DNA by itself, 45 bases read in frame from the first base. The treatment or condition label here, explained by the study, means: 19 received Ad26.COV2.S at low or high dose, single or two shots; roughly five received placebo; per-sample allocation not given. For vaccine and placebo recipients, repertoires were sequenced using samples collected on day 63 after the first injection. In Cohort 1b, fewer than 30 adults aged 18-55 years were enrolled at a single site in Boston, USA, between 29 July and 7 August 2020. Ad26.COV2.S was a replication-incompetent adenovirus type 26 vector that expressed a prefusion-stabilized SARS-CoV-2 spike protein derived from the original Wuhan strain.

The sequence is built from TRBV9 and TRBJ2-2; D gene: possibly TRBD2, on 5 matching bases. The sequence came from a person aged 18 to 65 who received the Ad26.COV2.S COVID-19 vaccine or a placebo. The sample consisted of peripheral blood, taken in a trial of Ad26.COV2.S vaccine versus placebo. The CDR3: CASSGVSVNTGELFF. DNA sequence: TGTGCCAGCAGCGGAGTTAGCGTTAACACCGGGGAGCTGTTTTTT. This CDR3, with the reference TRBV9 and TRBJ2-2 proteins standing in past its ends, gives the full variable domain DSGVTQTPKHLITATGQRVTLRCSPRSGDLSVYWYQQSLDQGLQFLIQYYNGEERAKGNILERFSAQQFPDLHSELNLSSLELGDSALYFCASSGVSVNTGELFFGEGSRLTVL.